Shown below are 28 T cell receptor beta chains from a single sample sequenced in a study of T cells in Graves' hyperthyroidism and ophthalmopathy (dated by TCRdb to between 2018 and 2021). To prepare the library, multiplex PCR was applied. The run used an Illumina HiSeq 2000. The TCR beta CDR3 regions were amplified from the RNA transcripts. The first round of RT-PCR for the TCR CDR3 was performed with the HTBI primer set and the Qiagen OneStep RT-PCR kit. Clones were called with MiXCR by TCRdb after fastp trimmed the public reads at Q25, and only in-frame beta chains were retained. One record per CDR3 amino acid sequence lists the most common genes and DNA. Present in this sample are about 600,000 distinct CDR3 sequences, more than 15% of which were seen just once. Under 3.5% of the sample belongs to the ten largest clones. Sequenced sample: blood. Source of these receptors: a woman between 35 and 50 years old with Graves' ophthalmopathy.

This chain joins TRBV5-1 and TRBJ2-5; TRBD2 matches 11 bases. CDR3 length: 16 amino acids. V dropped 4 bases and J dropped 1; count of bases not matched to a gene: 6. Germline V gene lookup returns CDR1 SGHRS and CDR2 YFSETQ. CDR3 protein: CASSGGLAETQETQYF. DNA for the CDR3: TGCGCCAGCAGCGGGGGACTAGCGGAAACCCAAGAGACCCAGTACTTC.

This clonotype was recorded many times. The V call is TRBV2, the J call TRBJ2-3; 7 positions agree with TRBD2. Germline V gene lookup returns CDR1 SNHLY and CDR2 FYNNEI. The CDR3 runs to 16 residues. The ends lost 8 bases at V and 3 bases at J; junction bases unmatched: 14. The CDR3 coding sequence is TGTGCCAGCGCCTTTTCGGGGGAGGGCCGGACAGATACGCAGTATTTT. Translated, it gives CASAFSGEGRTDTQYF. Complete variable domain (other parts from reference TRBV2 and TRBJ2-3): EPEVTQTPSHQVTQMGQEVILRCVPISNHLYFYWYRQILGQKVEFLVSFYNNEISEKSEIFDDQFSVERPDGSNFTLKIRSTKLEDSAMYFCASAFSGEGRTDTQYFGPGTRLTVL.

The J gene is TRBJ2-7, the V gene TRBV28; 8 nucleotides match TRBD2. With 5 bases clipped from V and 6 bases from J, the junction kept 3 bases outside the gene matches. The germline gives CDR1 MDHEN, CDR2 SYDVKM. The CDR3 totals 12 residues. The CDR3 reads CASSLGRVEQYF. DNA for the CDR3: TGTGCCAGCAGTCTCGGGAGGGTCGAGCAGTACTTC.

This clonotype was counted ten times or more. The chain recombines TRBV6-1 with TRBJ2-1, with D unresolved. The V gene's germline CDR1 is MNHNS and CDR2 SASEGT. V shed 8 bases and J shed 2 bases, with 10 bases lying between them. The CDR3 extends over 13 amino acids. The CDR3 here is CASGTVAYNEQFF. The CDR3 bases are TGTGCCAGCGGAACGGTTGCCTACAATGAGCAGTTCTTC.

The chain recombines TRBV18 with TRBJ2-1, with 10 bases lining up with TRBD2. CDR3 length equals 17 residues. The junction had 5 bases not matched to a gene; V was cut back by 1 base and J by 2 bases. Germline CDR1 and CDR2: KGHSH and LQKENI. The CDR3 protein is CASSPQKLAGAYNEQFF. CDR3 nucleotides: TGTGCCAGCTCACCACAAAAGCTAGCGGGAGCCTACAATGAGCAGTTCTTC.

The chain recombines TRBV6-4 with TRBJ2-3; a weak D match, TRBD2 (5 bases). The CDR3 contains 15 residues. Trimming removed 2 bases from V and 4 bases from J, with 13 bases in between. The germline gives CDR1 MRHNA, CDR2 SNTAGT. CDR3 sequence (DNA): TGTGCCAGCAGTGACCGGGCGGGCCCGCCAGATACGCAGTATTTT. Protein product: CASSDRAGPPDTQYF.

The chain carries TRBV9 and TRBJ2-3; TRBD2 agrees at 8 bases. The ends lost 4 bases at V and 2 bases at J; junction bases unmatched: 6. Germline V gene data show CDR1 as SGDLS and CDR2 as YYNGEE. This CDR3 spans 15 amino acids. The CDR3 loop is CASSPRGGITDTQYF. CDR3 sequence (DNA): TGTGCCAGCAGCCCTCGGGGGGGAATCACAGATACGCAGTATTTT.

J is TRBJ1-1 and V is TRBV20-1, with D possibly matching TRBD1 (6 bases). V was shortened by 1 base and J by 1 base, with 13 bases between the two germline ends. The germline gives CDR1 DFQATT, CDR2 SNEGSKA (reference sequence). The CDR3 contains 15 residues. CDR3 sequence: CSARGGGWANTEAFF. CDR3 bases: TGCAGTGCTAGAGGCGGGGGCTGGGCGAACACTGAAGCTTTCTTT.

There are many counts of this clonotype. CDR3 residues: CAWSVLLANEQFF. CDR3 coding DNA: TGTGCCTGGAGTGTACTACTGGCCAATGAGCAGTTCTTC. The genes are TRBV30 and TRBJ2-1; D is ambiguous. Germline assignment: CDR1 GTSNPN and CDR2 SVGIG (reference sequence). V was shortened by 0 bases and J by 6 bases, with 9 bases between the two germline ends. This CDR3 has 13 residues.

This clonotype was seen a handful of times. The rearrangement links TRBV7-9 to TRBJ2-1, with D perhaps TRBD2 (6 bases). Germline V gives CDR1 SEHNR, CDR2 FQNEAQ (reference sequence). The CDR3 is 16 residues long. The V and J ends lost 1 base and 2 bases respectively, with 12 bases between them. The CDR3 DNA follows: TGTGCCAGCAGCTTAGAAGCGGGTAACCCCTACAATGAGCAGTTCTTC. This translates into CASSLEAGNPYNEQFF.

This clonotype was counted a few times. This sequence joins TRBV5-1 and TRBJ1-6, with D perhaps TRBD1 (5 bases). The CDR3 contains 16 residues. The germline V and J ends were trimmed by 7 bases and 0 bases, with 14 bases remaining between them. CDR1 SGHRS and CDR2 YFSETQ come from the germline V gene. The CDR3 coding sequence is TGCGCCAGCCGCCGTGCACAGGACTCCTATAATTCACCCCTCCACTTT. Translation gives CASRRAQDSYNSPLHF. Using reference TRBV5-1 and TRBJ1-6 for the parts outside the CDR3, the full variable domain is KAGVTQTPRYLIKTRGQQVTLSCSPISGHRSVSWYQQTPGQGLQFLFEYFSETQRNKGNFPGRFSGRQFSNSRSEMNVSTLELGDSALYLCASRRAQDSYNSPLHFGNGTRLTVT.

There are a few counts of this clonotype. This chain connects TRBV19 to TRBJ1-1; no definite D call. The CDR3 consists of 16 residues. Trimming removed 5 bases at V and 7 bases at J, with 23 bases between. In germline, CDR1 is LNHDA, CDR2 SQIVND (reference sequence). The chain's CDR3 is CASSYTNPPGRNEAFF. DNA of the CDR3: TGTGCCAGTAGTTACACTAACCCTCCCGGTCGAAATGAAGCTTTCTTT.

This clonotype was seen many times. CDR3 amino acids: CASSVEGQNSEAFF. DNA for the CDR3: TGTGCCAGCAGCGTAGAAGGACAGAATTCTGAAGCTTTCTTT. The chain has TRBV9 and TRBJ1-1, with a weak D call TRBD1 (6 bases). The CDR3 spans 14 residues. Germline V gives CDR1 SGDLS, CDR2 YYNGEE. Trimming removed 0 bases from V and 6 bases from J, with 12 bases in between.

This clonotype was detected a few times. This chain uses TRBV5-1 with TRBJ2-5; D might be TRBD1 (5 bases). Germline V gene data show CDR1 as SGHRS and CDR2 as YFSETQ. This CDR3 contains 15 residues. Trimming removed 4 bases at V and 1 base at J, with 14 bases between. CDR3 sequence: CASSPATGFQETQYF. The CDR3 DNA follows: TGCGCCAGCAGCCCAGCAACAGGTTTCCAAGAGACCCAGTACTTC.

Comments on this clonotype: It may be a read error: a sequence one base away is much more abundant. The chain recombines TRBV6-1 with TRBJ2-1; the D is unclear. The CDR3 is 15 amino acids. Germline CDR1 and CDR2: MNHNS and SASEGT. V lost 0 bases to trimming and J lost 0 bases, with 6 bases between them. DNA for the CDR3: TGTGCCAGCAGTGAAGCCATAGGCTCCTACAATGAGCAGTTCTTC. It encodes CASSEAIGSYNEQFF.

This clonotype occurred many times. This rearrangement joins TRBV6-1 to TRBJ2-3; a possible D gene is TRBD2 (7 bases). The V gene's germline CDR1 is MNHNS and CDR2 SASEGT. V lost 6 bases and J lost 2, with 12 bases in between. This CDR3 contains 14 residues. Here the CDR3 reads CASRRGRATDTQYF. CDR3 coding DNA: TGTGCCAGCAGAAGGGGGAGGGCCACAGATACGCAGTATTTT.

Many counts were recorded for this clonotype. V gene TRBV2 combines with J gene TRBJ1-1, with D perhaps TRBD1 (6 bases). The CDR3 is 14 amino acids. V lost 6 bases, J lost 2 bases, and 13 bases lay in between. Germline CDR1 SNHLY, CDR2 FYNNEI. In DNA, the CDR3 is TGTGCCAGCAGGGCGACACAGGGAAACACTGAAGCTTTCTTT. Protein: CASRATQGNTEAFF.

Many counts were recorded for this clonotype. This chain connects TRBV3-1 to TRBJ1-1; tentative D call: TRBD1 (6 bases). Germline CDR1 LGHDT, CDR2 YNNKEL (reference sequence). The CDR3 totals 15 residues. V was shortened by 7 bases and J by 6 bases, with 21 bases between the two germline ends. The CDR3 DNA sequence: TGTGCCAGCACCCCCCGGGGAGGGGGACCCGCTGAAGCTTTCTTT. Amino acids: CASTPRGGGPAEAFF.

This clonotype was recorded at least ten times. CDR3 sequence (DNA): TGTGCCAGCAGACCGGGACTAGCGGACTACGAGCAGTACTTC. Its translation is CASRPGLADYEQYF. This chain joins TRBV6-1 and TRBJ2-7, with 11 bases aligning to TRBD2. V dropped 6 bases and J dropped 3; count of bases not matched to a gene: 4. CDR3 length: 14 residues. The V gene's germline CDR1 is MNHNS and CDR2 SASEGT.

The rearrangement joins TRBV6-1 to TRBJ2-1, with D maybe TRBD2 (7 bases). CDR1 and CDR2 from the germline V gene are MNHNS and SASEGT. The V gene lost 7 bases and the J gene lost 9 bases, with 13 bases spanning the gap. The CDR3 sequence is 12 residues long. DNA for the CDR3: TGTGCCAGCACCCCGGGGGGCACTGAGCAGTTCTTC. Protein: CASTPGGTEQFF.

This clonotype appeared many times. As DNA, the CDR3 is TGTGCCAGCAGCCTTAGGGTGGCTAGCGTCCAAGAGACCCAGTACTTC. This translates into CASSLRVASVQETQYF. The chain recombines TRBV11-1 with TRBJ2-5, with a weak D call TRBD2 (6 bases). Germline V gene sequence: CDR1 SGHAT, CDR2 FQDESV (reference sequence). Trimming shortened V by 5 bases and J by 1 base, and 17 bases separated the two germline ends. The CDR3 has 16 residues. Full variable domain (missing parts from reference TRBV11-1 and TRBJ2-5): EAEVAQSPRYKITEKSQAVAFWCDPISGHATLYWYRQILGQGPELLVQFQDESVVDDSQLPKDRFSAERLKGVDSTLKIQPAELGDSAMYLCASSLRVASVQETQYFGPGTRLLVL.

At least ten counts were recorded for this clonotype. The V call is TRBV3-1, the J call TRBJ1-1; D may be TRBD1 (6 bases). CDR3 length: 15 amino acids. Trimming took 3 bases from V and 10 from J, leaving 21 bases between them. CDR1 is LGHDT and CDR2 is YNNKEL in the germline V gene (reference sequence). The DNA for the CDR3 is TGTGCCAGCAGCCAGTCACAGGGAGGCGGTTCAGGAGCTTTCTTT. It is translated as CASSQSQGGGSGAFF.

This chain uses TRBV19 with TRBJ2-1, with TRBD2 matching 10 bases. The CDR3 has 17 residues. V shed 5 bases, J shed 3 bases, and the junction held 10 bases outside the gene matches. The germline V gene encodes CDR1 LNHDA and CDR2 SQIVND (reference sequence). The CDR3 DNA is TGTGCCAGTAGTCCACCCCCCACTAGCGGGAACTACAATGAGCAGTTCTTC. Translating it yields CASSPPPTSGNYNEQFF. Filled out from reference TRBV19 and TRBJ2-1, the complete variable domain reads DGGITQSPKYLFRKEGQNVTLSCEQNLNHDAMYWYRQDPGQGLRLIYYSQIVNDFQKGDIAEGYSVSREKKESFPLTVTSAQKNPTAFYLCASSPPPTSGNYNEQFFGPGTRLTVL.

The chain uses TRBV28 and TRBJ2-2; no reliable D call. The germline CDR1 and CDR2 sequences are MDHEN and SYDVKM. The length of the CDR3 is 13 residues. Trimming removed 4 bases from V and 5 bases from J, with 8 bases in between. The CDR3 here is CASSSPGTGELFF. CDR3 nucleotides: TGTGCCAGCAGTTCTCCAGGAACCGGGGAGCTGTTTTTT.

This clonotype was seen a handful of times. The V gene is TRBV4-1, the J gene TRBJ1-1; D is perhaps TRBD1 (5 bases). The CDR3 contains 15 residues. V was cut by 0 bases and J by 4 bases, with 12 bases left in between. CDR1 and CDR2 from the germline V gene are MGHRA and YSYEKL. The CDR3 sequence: CASSQDGTFPTEAFF. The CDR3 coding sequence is TGCGCCAGCAGCCAAGACGGGACGTTTCCCACTGAAGCTTTCTTT.

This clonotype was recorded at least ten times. Written as DNA, the CDR3 is TGTGCCAGCACCAGGCTAGCGGGGACTTACGAGCAGTACTTC. Translated, it gives CASTRLAGTYEQYF. The genes are TRBV2 and TRBJ2-7, with 9 positions matching TRBD2. CDR3 length: 14 amino acids. Germline V gene lookup returns CDR1 SNHLY and CDR2 FYNNEI. Trimming took 7 bases from V and 4 from J; bases not matched to a gene: 8.

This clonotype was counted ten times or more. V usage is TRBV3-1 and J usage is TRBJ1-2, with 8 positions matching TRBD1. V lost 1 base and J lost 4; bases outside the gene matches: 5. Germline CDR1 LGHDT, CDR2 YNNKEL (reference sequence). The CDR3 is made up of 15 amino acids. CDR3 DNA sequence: TGTGCCAGCAGCCAAGGGGGACAGGACCCCTATGGCTACACCTTC. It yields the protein CASSQGGQDPYGYTF.

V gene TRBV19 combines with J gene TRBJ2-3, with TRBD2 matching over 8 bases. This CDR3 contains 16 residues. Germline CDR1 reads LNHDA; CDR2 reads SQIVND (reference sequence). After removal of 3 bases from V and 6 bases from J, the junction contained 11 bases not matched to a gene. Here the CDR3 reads CASSIPLAGGSDTQYF. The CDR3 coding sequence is TGTGCCAGTAGTATCCCTTTGGCGGGAGGATCGGATACGCAGTATTTT. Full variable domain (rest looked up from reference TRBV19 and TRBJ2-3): DGGITQSPKYLFRKEGQNVTLSCEQNLNHDAMYWYRQDPGQGLRLIYYSQIVNDFQKGDIAEGYSVSREKKESFPLTVTSAQKNPTAFYLCASSIPLAGGSDTQYFGPGTRLTVL.